This TCR beta chain stems from a study of PD-L1 blockade in urothelial cancer. Study in general: Each participant's history included 0 to 3 prior chemotherapy regimens. Once treatment had started, blood was analyzed at 3 weeks (second dose) and again at 6 weeks.

Time point of the sample: pretreatment peripheral blood. Each patient's cancer was a locally advanced or metastatic urothelial carcinoma. Here immunoSEQ multiplex PCR was the method, and the copy in TCRdb shows in-frame clones only, minus some. The table records tens of thousands of clones, around 87% of them present only once. The CDR3 loop spans 19 amino acids. This clonotype originated in a man in his sixties with urothelial cancer. V is TRBV21-1 and J is TRBJ1-1; the table's D call, TRBD1, was not checked against the DNA. TRBV21-1 is a known pseudogene. The sequences come from PBMCs, collected around atezolizumab (anti-PD-L1) treatment. The DNA of the CDR3 is TGTGCCAGCAGCAAAGACTGCCAGGGGATCGGTCCCCCAAACACTGAAGCTTTCTTT. Encoded protein: CASSKDCQGIGPPNTEAFF.